This is a list of T cell receptor beta chains from one sample in a study of T cells in Graves' hyperthyroidism and ophthalmopathy. MiXCR, applied by TCRdb to the multiplex PCR reads, yields one record per CDR3 protein. Among approximately 430,000 distinct CDR3 sequences, 14% to 15% were seen once, and the ten largest hold about 13%. Input material: blood. The receptors here all came from a man aged 18 to 30 with Graves' ophthalmopathy. The CDR3 runs from the conserved cysteine through the conserved F or W. The D gene is left open where the match is weak. Rows may omit the clone size; those that give it use once, few, many or a size class.

v_call	j_call	clone_size	d_call	cdr3_aa	cdr3_nt
TRBV6-1	TRBJ2-7	many	-	CASSGGRITYEQYF	TGTGCCAGCAGTGGGGGACGGATCACCTACGAGCAGTACTTC
TRBV9	TRBJ2-1	many	TRBD2	CASSVVGGFLYNEQFF	TGTGCCAGCAGCGTAGTCGGGGGGTTTTTGTACAATGAGCAGTTCTTC
TRBV12-3/TRBV12-4	TRBJ2-1	few	-	CASSLVLGNLNEQFF	TGTGCCAGCAGTTTAGTTCTGGGCAACTTGAATGAGCAGTTCTTC
TRBV7-9	TRBJ2-7	few	-	CASSPSGTPLEQYF	TGTGCCAGCAGCCCATCCGGGACTCCACTCGAGCAGTACTTC
TRBV9	TRBJ2-1	many	-	CASSVVEAYNEQFF	TGTGCCAGCAGCGTGGTCGAGGCCTACAATGAGCAGTTCTTC
TRBV12-3/TRBV12-4	TRBJ2-3	few	TRBD2	CASRKASGRPADTQYF	TGTGCCAGCAGGAAAGCTAGCGGGCGCCCAGCAGATACGCAGTATTTT
TRBV24-1	TRBJ2-1	-	-	CTTSDLRGTRNNEQSF	TGTACCACCAGTGATCTTAGGGGGACAAGAAACAATGAGCAGTCCTTC
TRBV30	TRBJ1-5	many	-	CAWSVPHNDRRNQPQHF	TGTGCCTGGAGTGTACCCCACAACGACAGGCGCAATCAGCCCCAGCATTTT
TRBV11-2	TRBJ2-3	many	TRBD2	CASSRGRLLAVTDTQYF	TGTGCCAGCAGCAGGGGACGGCTACTAGCGGTCACAGATACGCAGTATTTT
TRBV29-1	TRBJ1-4	few	-	CSVLEEKLFF	TGCAGCGTCCTTGAGGAAAAACTGTTTTTT
TRBV4-2	TRBJ1-1	few	-	CASSQGLSGGHETNTEAFF	TGTGCCAGCAGCCAAGGACTCTCCGGGGGACACGAAACGAACACTGAAGCTTTCTTT
TRBV3-1	TRBJ2-5	many	TRBD1	CASSWTGEETQYF	TGTGCCAGCAGCTGGACAGGCGAGGAGACCCAGTACTTC
TRBV24-1	TRBJ1-1	-	-	CATSDGKRLSKATEAFF	TGTGCCACCAGTGATGGGAAAAGATTATCCAAGGCCACTGAAGCTTTCTTT
TRBV7-9	TRBJ2-5	many	-	CASSFKGETQYF	TGTGCCAGCAGCTTTAAGGGGGAGACCCAGTACTTC
TRBV7-9	TRBJ2-1	many	TRBD1	CAGSGTGHNEQFF	TGTGCCGGATCCGGGACAGGGCATAATGAGCAGTTCTTC
TRBV19	TRBJ2-7	-	-	CASGPGIDTYEQYF	TGTGCCAGTGGACCGGGAATCGACACCTACGAGCAGTACTTC
TRBV7-9	TRBJ1-1	once	-	CASSLGWTANTEAFF	TGTGCCAGCAGCTTGGGGTGGACAGCGAACACTGAAGCTTTCTTT
TRBV4-1	TRBJ2-3	many	TRBD2	CASSQGGTTNTDTQYF	TGCGCCAGCAGCCAGGGGGGGACTACTAATACAGATACGCAGTATTTT
TRBV7-9	TRBJ2-5	few	-	CASSFSLEETQYF	TGTGCCAGCAGCTTCAGCCTAGAGGAGACCCAGTACTTC
TRBV24-1	TRBJ2-3	few	-	CATSDAEWADTQYF	TGTGCCACCAGTGATGCTGAGTGGGCAGATACGCAGTATTTT
TRBV18	TRBJ2-1	few	-	CASAGGHRETPREQFF	TGTGCCAGCGCCGGCGGGCACAGGGAGACGCCCAGGGAGCAGTTCTTC
TRBV29-1	TRBJ1-5	-	TRBD1	CSVGQGAGQPQHF	TGCAGCGTTGGACAGGGGGCCGGTCAGCCCCAGCATTTT
TRBV3-1	TRBJ2-3	many	-	CASSQEGSGPSQDTQYF	TGTGCCAGCAGCCAAGAGGGGTCAGGGCCTTCACAAGATACGCAGTATTTT
TRBV28	TRBJ2-7	many	-	CASSLIGAGNYEQYF	TGTGCCAGCAGTTTAATCGGGGCAGGGAACTACGAGCAGTACTTC
TRBV3-1	TRBJ2-7	many	TRBD2	CASSEGLAVASYEQYF	TGTGCCAGCAGCGAGGGACTAGCGGTGGCCTCCTACGAGCAGTACTTC
TRBV5-1	TRBJ2-7	few	-	CASSFQGNYEQYF	TGCGCCAGCAGCTTTCAGGGAAACTACGAGCAGTACTTC
TRBV7-9	TRBJ1-2	many	-	CASSLAAAYGYTF	TGTGCCAGCAGCTTAGCCGCAGCCTATGGCTACACCTTC
TRBV25-1	TRBJ2-3	many	TRBD1	CASSEYGGGQNTDTQYF	TGTGCCAGCAGTGAATATGGTGGGGGACAGAACACAGATACGCAGTATTTT
TRBV5-1	TRBJ2-3	many	-	CASNVRQGTDTQYF	TGCGCCAGCAACGTACGACAGGGCACAGATACGCAGTATTTT
TRBV11-2	TRBJ1-1	many	-	CASSLNRAREAFF	TGTGCCAGCAGCCTCAACAGGGCTCGGGAAGCTTTCTTT
TRBV20-1	TRBJ1-2	-	-	CSARDVGRPYGYTF	TGCAGTGCTAGAGATGTCGGCAGGCCCTATGGCTACACCTTC
TRBV20-1	TRBJ2-3	many	-	CSARDWGSTDTQYF	TGCAGTGCTAGAGATTGGGGGAGTACAGATACGCAGTATTTT
TRBV19	TRBJ1-2	-	TRBD1	CASTFGPFPGQMGYTF	TGTGCCAGTACCTTCGGTCCCTTTCCGGGACAGATGGGCTACACCTTC
TRBV2	TRBJ1-4	many	-	CASSESGSNEKLFF	TGTGCCAGCAGTGAATCGGGTTCTAATGAAAAACTGTTTTTT
TRBV9	TRBJ2-5	many	TRBD1	CASSVGGTGGETQYF	TGTGCCAGCAGCGTAGGTGGGACAGGGGGAGAGACCCAGTACTTC
TRBV7-2	TRBJ2-7	few	TRBD2	CASSTQGLAGVREQYF	TGTGCCAGCAGCACCCAGGGCCTAGCGGGAGTCCGGGAGCAGTACTTC
TRBV6-1	TRBJ2-7	few	TRBD1	CASSGRDRAYEQYF	TGTGCCAGCAGTGGCCGGGACAGGGCATACGAGCAGTACTTC